Here is one T cell receptor (beta chain) with its context. No antigen is known for it. There are no base qualities to consult, and no much larger clone falls within one base. The record originates from a study of blood T cell repertoires in COVID-19 (dated by TCRdb to 2018 to 2021). Context from the whole study: Collaborator samples came from the United States, Italy and Spain and covered acute and convalescent phases of COVID-19. The repertoires were released in a freely available public database intended as a resource for research on the immune response to SARS-CoV-2. The material from the prospective study consisted of cDNA or gDNA derived from T cells, B-cell-depleted T cells, or PBMCs. Where available, HLA class I and class II types were taken from metadata supplied by the sample provider and were not determined by assay-based typing. Subjects who had been exposed to COVID-19, were actively infected with it, or had recovered from it provided the deeply sampled blood TCRbeta repertoires that made up the dataset. Samples came from the ongoing ImmuneRACE study (first 160 participants) plus 1,254 subjects from 6 global collaborators. A de-identified subject ID, COVID-19 status, age in years and sex were almost always included in the sample metadata.

The CDR3 has 16 amino acids, counting the end cysteine and phenylalanine. Just CDR3 DNA is preserved here, 48 bases in frame from base 1. As encoded in the germline V gene, CDR1 is KGHDR while CDR2 is SFDVKD. V loses 2 bases at its end and J loses 0 bases; junction bases beyond the gene matches: 3. Results and caveats for the whole study, not just this receptor: How much clinical and demographic metadata was included differed by source and by participant, and the metadata was provided uncurated.

TCRbeta CDR3 regions were amplified from genomic DNA by means of the immunoSEQ Assay, a bias-controlled multiplex PCR. The study's own analysis went as follows. Within the assay, amplification of reference gene primers was used to estimate how many nucleated cells each sample contained. To quantify the absolute abundance of each unique TCRbeta CDR3 rearrangement, sequence reads were collapsed and filtered. For each sample, productive Simpson clonality was calculated by taking the square root of Simpson's diversity index across productive rearrangements. TCRdb retrieved this table from immuneACCESS and kept in-frame rearrangements only. Not all clones are present; in checked studies, unresolved V genes account for under half, and no reason is known for the remainder. That table is the source of V, J and clone size, and D and trimming were worked out from the DNA. Recorded for this sample are 250,000 to 300,000 clones; around 89% of them occurred a single time. The ten largest clones take up roughly an eighth of the sample.

Whole blood was collected in K2EDTA tubes by collaborating institutions according to the institutions' own protocols. For TCRbeta analysis, collaborators shipped samples as frozen whole blood, isolated PBMCs, or DNA extracted from either of those sample types. The specimen was peripheral blood. Rearrangement joined TRBV24-1 to TRBJ1-1, with TRBD1 identical over 9 junction bases. This TCR derives from a woman between 55 and 75 years old with acute or convalescent COVID-19. CDR3 reads: CATSDWGQGLNTEAFF. The DNA sequence follows: TGTGCCACCAGTGATTGGGGACAGGGTCTGAACACTGAAGCTTTCTTT.